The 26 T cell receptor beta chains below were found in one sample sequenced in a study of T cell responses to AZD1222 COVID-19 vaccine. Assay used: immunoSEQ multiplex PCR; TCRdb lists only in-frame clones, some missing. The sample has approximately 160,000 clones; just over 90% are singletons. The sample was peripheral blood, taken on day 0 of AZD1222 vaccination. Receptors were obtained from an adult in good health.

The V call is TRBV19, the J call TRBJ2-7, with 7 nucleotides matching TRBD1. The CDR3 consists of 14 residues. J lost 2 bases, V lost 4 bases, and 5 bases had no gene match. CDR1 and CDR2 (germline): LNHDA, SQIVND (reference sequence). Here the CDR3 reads CASSTGGYAYEQYF. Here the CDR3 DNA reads TGTGCCAGTAGTACAGGGGGATATGCCTACGAGCAGTACTTC.

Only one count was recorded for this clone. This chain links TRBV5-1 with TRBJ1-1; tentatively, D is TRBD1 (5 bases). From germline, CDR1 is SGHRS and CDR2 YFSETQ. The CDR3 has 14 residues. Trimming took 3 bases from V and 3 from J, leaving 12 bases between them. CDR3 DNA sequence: TGCGCCAGCAGCTACCACGACAGAGACACTGAAGCTTTCTTT. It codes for CASSYHDRDTEAFF.

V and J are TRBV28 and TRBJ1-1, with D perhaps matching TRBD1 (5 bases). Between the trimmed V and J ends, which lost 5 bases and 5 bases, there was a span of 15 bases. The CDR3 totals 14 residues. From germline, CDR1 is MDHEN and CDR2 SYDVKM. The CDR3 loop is CASSVTGAGTEAFF. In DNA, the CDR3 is TGTGCCAGCAGTGTGACTGGGGCGGGGACTGAAGCTTTCTTT.

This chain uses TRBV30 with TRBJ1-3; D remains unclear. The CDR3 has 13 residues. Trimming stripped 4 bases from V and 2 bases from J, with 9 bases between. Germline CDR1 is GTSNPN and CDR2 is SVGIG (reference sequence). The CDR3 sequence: CAWTSSPGNTIYF. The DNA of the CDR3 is TGTGCCTGGACCTCATCCCCTGGAAACACCATATATTTT.

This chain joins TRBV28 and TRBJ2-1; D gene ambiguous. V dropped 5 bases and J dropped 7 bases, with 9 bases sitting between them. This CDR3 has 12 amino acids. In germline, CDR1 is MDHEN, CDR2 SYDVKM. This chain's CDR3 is CASSGLGNEQFF. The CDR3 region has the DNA TGTGCCAGCAGTGGGTTGGGGAATGAGCAGTTCTTC.

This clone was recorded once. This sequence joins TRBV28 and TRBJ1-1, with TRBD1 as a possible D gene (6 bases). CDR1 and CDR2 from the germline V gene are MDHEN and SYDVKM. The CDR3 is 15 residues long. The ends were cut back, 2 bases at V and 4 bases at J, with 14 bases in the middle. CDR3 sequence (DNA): TGTGCCAGCAGTTTACCTACAGGGTTTGGCACTGAAGCTTTCTTT. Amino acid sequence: CASSLPTGFGTEAFF.

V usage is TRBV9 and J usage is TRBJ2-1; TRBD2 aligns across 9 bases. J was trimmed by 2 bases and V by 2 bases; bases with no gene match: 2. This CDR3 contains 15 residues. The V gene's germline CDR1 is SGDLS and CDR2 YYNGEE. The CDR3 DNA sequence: TGTGCCAGCAGCGTCGGCGGGGGGGCCTACAATGAGCAGTTCTTC. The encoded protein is CASSVGGGAYNEQFF.

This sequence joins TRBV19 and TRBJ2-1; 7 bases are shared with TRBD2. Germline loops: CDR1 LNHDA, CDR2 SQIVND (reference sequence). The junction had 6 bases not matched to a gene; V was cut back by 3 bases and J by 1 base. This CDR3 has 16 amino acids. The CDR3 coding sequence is TGTGCCAGTAGTATGCTGGGCGGGGGATCCTACAATGAGCAGTTCTTC. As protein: CASSMLGGGSYNEQFF. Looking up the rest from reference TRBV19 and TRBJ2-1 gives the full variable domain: DGGITQSPKYLFRKEGQNVTLSCEQNLNHDAMYWYRQDPGQGLRLIYYSQIVNDFQKGDIAEGYSVSREKKESFPLTVTSAQKNPTAFYLCASSMLGGGSYNEQFFGPGTRLTVL.

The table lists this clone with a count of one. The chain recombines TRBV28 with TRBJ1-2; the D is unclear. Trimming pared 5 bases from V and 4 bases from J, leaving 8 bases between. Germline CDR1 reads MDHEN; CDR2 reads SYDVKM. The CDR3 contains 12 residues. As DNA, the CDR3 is TGTGCCAGCAGTCCTAAGACCTATGGCTACACCTTC. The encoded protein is CASSPKTYGYTF.

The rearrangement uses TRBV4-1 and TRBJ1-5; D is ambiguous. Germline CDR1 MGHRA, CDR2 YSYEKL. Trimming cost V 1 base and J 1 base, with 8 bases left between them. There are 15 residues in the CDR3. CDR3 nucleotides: TGCGCCAGCAGCCAAGCCGTGGGCAGCAATCAGCCCCAGCATTTT. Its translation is CASSQAVGSNQPQHF.

The CDR3 nucleotides read TGTGCCAGCAGCGCTACATATAGCAATCAGCCCCAGCATTTT. Protein sequence: CASSATYSNQPQHF. The rearrangement links TRBV9 to TRBJ1-5; D unclear. This CDR3 comprises 14 residues. The germline V and J ends were trimmed by 3 bases and 0 bases, with 7 bases remaining between them. CDR1 and CDR2 (germline): SGDLS, YYNGEE.

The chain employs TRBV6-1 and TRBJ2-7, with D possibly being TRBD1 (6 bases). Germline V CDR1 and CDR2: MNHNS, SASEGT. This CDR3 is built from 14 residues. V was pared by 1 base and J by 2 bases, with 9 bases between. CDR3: CASSEDRVAYEQYF. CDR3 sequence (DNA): TGTGCCAGCAGTGAAGACAGGGTGGCCTACGAGCAGTACTTC.

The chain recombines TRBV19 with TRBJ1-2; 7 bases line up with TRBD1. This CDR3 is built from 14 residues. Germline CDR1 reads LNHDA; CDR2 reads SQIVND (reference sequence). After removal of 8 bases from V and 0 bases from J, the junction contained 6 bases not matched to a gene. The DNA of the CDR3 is TGTGCCAGTTGGGGGACAGCCCCTAACTATGGCTACACCTTC. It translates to CASWGTAPNYGYTF. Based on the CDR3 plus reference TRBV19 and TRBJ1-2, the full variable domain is DGGITQSPKYLFRKEGQNVTLSCEQNLNHDAMYWYRQDPGQGLRLIYYSQIVNDFQKGDIAEGYSVSREKKESFPLTVTSAQKNPTAFYLCASWGTAPNYGYTFGSGTRLTVV.

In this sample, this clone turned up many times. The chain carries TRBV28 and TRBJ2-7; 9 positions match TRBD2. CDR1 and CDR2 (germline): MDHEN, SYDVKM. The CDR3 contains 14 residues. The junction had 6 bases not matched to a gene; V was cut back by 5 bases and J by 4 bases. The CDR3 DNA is TGTGCCAGCAGTCCCCTGACTAGCGGATACGAGCAGTACTTC. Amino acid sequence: CASSPLTSGYEQYF. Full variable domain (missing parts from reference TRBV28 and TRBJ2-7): DVKVTQSSRYLVKRTGEKVFLECVQDMDHENMFWYRQDPGLGLRLIYFSYDVKMKEKGDIPEGYSVSREKKERFSLILESASTNQTSMYLCASSPLTSGYEQYFGPGTRLTVT.

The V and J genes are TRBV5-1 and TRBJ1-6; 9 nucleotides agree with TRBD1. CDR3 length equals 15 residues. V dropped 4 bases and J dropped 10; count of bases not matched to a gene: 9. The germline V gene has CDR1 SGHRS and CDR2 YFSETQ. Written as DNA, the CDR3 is TGCGCCAGCAGCGGGACAGGGATGAATCAGTCACCCCTCCACTTT. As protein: CASSGTGMNQSPLHF.

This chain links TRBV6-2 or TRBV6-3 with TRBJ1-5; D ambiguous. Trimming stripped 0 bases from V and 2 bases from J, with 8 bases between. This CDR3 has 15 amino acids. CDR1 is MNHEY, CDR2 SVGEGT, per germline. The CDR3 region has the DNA TGTGCCAGCAGTTACTCCTCGTGGGGCAATCAGCCCCAGCATTTT. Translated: CASSYSSWGNQPQHF.

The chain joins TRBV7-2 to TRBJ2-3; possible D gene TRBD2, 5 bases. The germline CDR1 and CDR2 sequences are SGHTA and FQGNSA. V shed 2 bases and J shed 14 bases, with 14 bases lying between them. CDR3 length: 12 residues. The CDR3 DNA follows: TGTGCCAGCAGCTTATCTCTAGCTACGTGGTATTTT. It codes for CASSLSLATWYF.

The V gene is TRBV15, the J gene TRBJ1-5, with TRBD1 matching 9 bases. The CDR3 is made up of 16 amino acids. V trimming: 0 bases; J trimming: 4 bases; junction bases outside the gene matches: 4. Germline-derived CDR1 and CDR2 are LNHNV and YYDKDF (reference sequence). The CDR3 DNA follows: TGTGCCACCAGCAGAGATCTGGGACAGGGTAATCAGCCCCAGCATTTT. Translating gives CATSRDLGQGNQPQHF.

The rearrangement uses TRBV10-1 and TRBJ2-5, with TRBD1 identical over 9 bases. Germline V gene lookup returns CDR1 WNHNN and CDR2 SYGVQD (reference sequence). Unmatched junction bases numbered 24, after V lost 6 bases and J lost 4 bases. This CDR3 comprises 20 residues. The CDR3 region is CASRRVSSGTGRKSGETQYF. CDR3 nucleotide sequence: TGCGCCAGCAGAAGGGTATCGAGCGGGACAGGGCGCAAATCAGGAGAGACCCAGTACTTC.

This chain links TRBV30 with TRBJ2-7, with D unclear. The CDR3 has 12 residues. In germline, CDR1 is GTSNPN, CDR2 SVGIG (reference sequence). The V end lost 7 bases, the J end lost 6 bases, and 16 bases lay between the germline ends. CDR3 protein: CAFDTTASEQYF. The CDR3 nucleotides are TGTGCCTTTGACACGACGGCGTCCGAGCAGTACTTC.

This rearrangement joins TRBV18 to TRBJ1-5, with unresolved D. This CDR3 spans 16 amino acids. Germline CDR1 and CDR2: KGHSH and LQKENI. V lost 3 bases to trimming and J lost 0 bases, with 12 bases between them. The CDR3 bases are TGTGCCAGCTCACCCCCCGGACGGGTTAGCAATCAGCCCCAGCATTTT. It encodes CASSPPGRVSNQPQHF.

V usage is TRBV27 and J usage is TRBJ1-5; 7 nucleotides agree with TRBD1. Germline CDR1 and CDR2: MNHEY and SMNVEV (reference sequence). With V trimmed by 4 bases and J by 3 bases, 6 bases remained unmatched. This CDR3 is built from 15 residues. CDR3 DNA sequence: TGTGCCAGCAGTTCAGTTGACAGGGACAATCAGCCCCAGCATTTT. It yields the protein CASSSVDRDNQPQHF.

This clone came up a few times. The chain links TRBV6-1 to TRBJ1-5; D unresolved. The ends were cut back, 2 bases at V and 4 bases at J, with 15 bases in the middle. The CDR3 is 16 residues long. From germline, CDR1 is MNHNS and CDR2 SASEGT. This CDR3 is CASSESDGEGNQPQHF. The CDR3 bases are TGTGCCAGCAGTGAATCCGACGGGGAGGGAAATCAGCCCCAGCATTTT.

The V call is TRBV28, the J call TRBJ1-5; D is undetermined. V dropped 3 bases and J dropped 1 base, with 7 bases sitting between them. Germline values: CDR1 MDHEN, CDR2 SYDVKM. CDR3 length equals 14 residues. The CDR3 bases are TGTGCCAGCAGTTTGGCCAGAAGCAATCAGCCCCAGCATTTT. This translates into CASSLARSNQPQHF.

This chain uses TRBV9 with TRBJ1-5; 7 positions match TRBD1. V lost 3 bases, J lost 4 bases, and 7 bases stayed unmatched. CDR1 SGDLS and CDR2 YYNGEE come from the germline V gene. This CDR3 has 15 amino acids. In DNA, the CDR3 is TGTGCCAGCAGCGCGGGACAGCAAATAAATCAGCCCCAGCATTTT. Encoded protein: CASSAGQQINQPQHF.

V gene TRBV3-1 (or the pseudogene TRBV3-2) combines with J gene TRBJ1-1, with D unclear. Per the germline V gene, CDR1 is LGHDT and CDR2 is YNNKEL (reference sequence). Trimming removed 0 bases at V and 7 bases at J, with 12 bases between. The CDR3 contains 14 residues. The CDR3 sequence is CASSQDQHPIEAFF. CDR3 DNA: TGTGCCAGCAGCCAAGATCAACACCCCATTGAAGCTTTCTTT.